Shown below are 5 T cell receptor beta chains from a single sample sequenced in a study of STAT5B mutations in CD4+ large granular lymphocyte leukemia. Assay used: immunoSEQ multiplex PCR; TCRdb lists only in-frame clones, some missing. The sample contains 45,000 to 50,000 clones, more than 65% of which appear only once. The sequencing sample was made of CD4+ T cells from blood buffy coats. The source is a human donor in good health.

The chain joins TRBV5-1 to TRBJ2-2, with a possible D match to TRBD1 (6 bases). The CDR3 covers 14 residues. Germline V gene sequence: CDR1 SGHRS, CDR2 YFSETQ. Trimming took 0 bases from V and 8 from J, leaving 11 bases between them. CDR3 sequence: CASSLARGIGELFF. CDR3 bases: TGCGCCAGCAGCTTGGCCAGGGGTATAGGGGAGCTGTTTTTT.

This sequence joins TRBV2 and TRBJ1-2; D is unresolved. Trimming shortened V by 2 bases and J by 2 bases, and 6 bases separated the two germline ends. CDR3 length equals 13 residues. The germline V gene has CDR1 SNHLY and CDR2 FYNNEI. The CDR3 here is CASSELGNYGYTF. CDR3 coding DNA: TGTGCCAGCAGTGAATTAGGAAACTATGGCTACACCTTC.

V is TRBV6-1 and J is TRBJ1-2; a possible D gene is TRBD1 (5 bases). CDR3 length equals 15 residues. Trimming left V 0 bases short and J 8 bases short, with 16 bases between. Germline V lookup: CDR1 MNHNS, CDR2 SASEGT. The CDR3 protein is CASSEAWSARGGYTF. CDR3 sequence (DNA): TGTGCCAGCAGTGAAGCGTGGTCAGCACGGGGGGGCTACACCTTC.

The chain is built from TRBV30 and TRBJ2-1, with 9 bases identical to TRBD2. Germline V gene data show CDR1 as GTSNPN and CDR2 as SVGIG (reference sequence). The trim removed 0 bases at V and 7 bases at J, leaving 7 bases unmatched. This CDR3 region has 15 residues. CDR3 residues: CAWSVGSGGLNEQFF. The CDR3 nucleotides are TGTGCCTGGAGTGTAGGGAGCGGGGGGTTGAATGAGCAGTTCTTC.

This sequence joins TRBV7-3 and TRBJ1-2; 9 positions agree with TRBD1. Looked up from germline, CDR1 is SGHTA and CDR2 is FQGTGA. CDR3 length: 14 residues. Trimming cost V 5 bases and J 2 bases; bases outside gene matches: 3. CDR3 DNA: TGTGCCAGCAGCCCTGGACAGGGGAACTATGGCTACACCTTC. It translates to CASSPGQGNYGYTF.